This T cell receptor beta chain originates from a study of radiation and T cells in renal cell carcinoma. Study-level points and caveats: In blood, top tumor clones expanded by 2 weeks, shrinking by 4.

As concerns this clone: Antigen: not known.

Only in-frame clones appear in the TCRdb table, and some are missing; sequencing was by immunoSEQ multiplex PCR. The sample carries approximately 80,000 clones, roughly 87% recorded once. Trimming at V came to 2 bases and at J to 3 bases, leaving 12 bases not matched to a gene. The CDR3 spans 18 residues. Germline lookup yields CDR1 SGHRS and CDR2 YFSETQ. Regarding time point: blood 4 weeks post-SBRT, at nephrectomy. Regarding treatment: 15 Gy SBRT to primary tumor, nephrectomy 4 weeks later. Nephrectomy followed 15 Gy stereotactic body radiation by 4 weeks. The chain couples TRBV5-1 to TRBJ2-3, with 10 bases lining up with TRBD2. The sequencing used blood, collected from a patient whose treatment included radiotherapy and nephrectomy. The receptor was isolated from a woman in her seventies with renal cell carcinoma. The CDR3 DNA sequence: TGCGCCAGCAGCTTTAGTGGTCCTAGCGGGGGTGGGACAGATACGCAGTATTTT. Protein sequence: CASSFSGPSGGGTDTQYF.